This entry is about one T cell receptor beta chain. This clone's antigen is unknown. The sample holds no much larger clone one base away, and base qualities are not on file. From each donor, a single peripheral blood sample of approximately 120 mL on average was drawn into heparinised tubes. A BD FACSAria II was used to sort naive, central memory, regulatory and stem cell-like memory CD4+ T cells with a panel that included CD45RO, CCR7, CD25, CD127, CD95 and CD27. Purity was above 95% for every sorted population. PBMCs were separated immediately by Lymphoprep density gradient centrifugation and were stained directly, without being cultured. So that batch effects would be minimized, each experiment stained and sorted samples in pairs, pairing one healthy donor with one patient. The data were taken from a study of beta chain features in type 1 diabetes listed by TCRdb under 2018. Looking at the study overall: Mean age, gender distribution, total cell number and subset yield were not different between patients and healthy donors. A total of 107,917,701 sorted cells were examined across all samples, and RNA yield correlated strongly with the number of cells per subset. In the study, TCRB repertoires of sorted circulating CD4+ T cell subsets from recently diagnosed type 1 diabetes patients were compared with those of matched healthy donors. Whereas all 28 donors provided naive and central memory subsets, regulatory and stem cell-like memory subsets were isolated from just 8 patients and roughly 8 healthy donors.

The CDR3, cysteine through phenylalanine, is 11 amino acids long. Only the CDR3 region is kept as DNA, spanning 33 bases read in frame from base 1. The germline V gene provides CDR1 MGHDK and CDR2 SYGVNS. The entire isolated RNA was reverse transcribed using the High Capacity cDNA Reverse Transcription Kit, and thus expressed TCRB transcripts were sequenced. Deep immunoSEQ sequencing was performed on naive, central memory and regulatory T cell samples, with an average of roughly 3.5 million total reads per sample. Sorted cells were lysed in RLT buffer, and RNA was extracted using DNase-treated RNeasy Micro or Mini kits according to cell number. Each cell subset was processed separately to prevent cross-contamination, with patient and healthy donor samples processed together. The immunoSEQ multiplex PCR was used to amplify TCRB sequences from cDNA, generating 87-bp fragments that spanned the CDR3 region. Amplicons were sequenced on the Illumina HiSeq platform. The paper's processing steps were these. Synthetic template baselines were used to correct PCR bias computationally, reads within Hamming distance 2 were collapsed, and singletons that could not be merged were discarded. Reads were aligned against IMGT to assign V, D and J genes, CDR3 length and insertions or deletions at six rearrangement sites. Clonotype counts were normalized to sorted cell number within each subset before computing true diversity and Gini coefficients with the tcR R package. The overlap coefficient, calculated on TCRB nucleotide sequences, was used to measure repertoire sharing. Out-of-frame TCRB sequences from naive cells were analyzed to stand in for the pre-selection repertoire. The source is immuneACCESS, and TCRdb retained only in-frame sequences with V and J called. Part of the clones is not carried over; for the studies checked, unresolved V genes explain less than half of this, and the remainder is unexplained. V and J calls and clone size are given by that table; D and trimming were obtained from the DNA. This sample has approximately 250,000 clones in its table, and 11% to 15% of those were observed once. The top ten constitute roughly 0.028% of the sample.

The paper as a whole reports these results and caveats: At VDJ recombination sites, patients with type 1 diabetes made fewer insertions and deleted more nucleotides, a pattern implying thymic rearrangement abnormalities. Only small numbers of individuals were included in the HLA sub-analyses, which left unresolved whether HLA type had any influence on TCRB rearrangement. Type 1 diabetes patients showed a moderate but significant shortening of TCRB CDR3 length in all four CD4+ subsets. PCR may preferentially amplify shorter templates, but because patient and control samples were amplified and corrected together, any resulting skew would affect both groups equally. Naive, central memory and regulatory TCRB repertoires appeared to be more alike among patients than among healthy donors. Sequencing cDNA rather than genomic DNA could over-represent highly expressing activated cells, although activation and CD3 levels did not differ between groups.

This TCR was recovered from a middle-aged woman in good health. Material: naive CD4+ T cells from blood. The sample's cell subset or site label is to be understood as: true naive CD4+ T cells. In this chain, TRBV25-1 is recombined with TRBJ2-3, with TRBD1 identical over 8 junction bases. The sequenced DNA is TGTGGGTCGACAGGGGCAGATACGCAGTATTTT. This encodes CGSTGADTQYF.